A single sample gave rise to the 2 T cell receptor beta chains below, sequenced in a study of blood T cells in healthy people across ages. Alongside a J-beta primer mix, a sample-barcoded 5' primer served in a second PCR lasting about 7 to 11 cycles. MiXCR, applied by TCRdb to the 5' RACE reads, yields one record per CDR3 protein. The sample has approximately 1,000,000 distinct CDR3 sequences; roughly two fifths are singletons. The sample comprised blood. The receptors shown here come from a man between 18 and 35 years old in good health.

This clonotype is deemed medium-sized. The junction does not match germline at one end; this may be a read error. The chain employs TRBV7-2 and TRBJ1-2, with a possible D match to TRBD1 (6 bases). CDR1 is SGHTA and CDR2 is FQGNSA in the germline V gene. CDR3 size: 13 residues. CDR3 amino acids: CASSLGQNYGYTF. CDR3 nucleotide sequence: TGCGCCAGCAGCTTGGGACAAAACTATGGCTACACCTTC.

This clonotype showed up just a few times. The genes are TRBV4-3 and TRBJ1-2; possible D gene TRBD1, 6 bases. The CDR3 runs 15 residues. Germline loops: CDR1 LGHNA, CDR2 YSLEER. Trimming took 0 bases from V and 6 from J, leaving 14 bases between them. The CDR3 region has the DNA TGCGCCAGCAGCCAAGATTTTAGACAGGTGGATGGCTACACCTTC. Translated, it gives CASSQDFRQVDGYTF.